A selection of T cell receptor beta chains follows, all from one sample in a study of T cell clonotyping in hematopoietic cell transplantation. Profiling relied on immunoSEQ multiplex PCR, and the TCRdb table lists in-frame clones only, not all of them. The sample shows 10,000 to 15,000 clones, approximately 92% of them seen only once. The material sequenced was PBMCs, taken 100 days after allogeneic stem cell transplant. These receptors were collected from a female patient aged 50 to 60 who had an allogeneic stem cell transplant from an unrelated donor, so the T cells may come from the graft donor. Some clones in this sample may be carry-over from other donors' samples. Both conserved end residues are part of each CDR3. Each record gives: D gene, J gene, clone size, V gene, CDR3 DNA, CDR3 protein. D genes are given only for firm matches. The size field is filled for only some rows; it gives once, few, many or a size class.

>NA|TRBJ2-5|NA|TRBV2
TGTGCCAGCAGTGGCACGGGGCAAGAGACCCAGTACTTC
CASSGTGQETQYF
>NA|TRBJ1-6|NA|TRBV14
TGTGCCAGCAGCCAGGGCGTCTTCAATTCACCCCTCCACTTT
CASSQGVFNSPLHF
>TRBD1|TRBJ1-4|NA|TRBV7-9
TGTGCCAGCAGCCCCCCCGGACAGGGTTTTGAAAAACTGTTTTTT
CASSPPGQGFEKLFF
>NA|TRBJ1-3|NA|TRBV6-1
TGTGCCTCCAGGTCCCCGGGAGGGCCTGGAAACACCATATATTTT
CASRSPGGPGNTIYF
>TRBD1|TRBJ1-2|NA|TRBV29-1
TGCAGCGTTGAAGGGCGGGGACAGAACTATGGCTACACCTTC
CSVEGRGQNYGYTF
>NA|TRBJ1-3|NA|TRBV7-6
TGTGCCAGCAGTCACGCGTCGGGAAACACCATATATTTT
CASSHASGNTIYF
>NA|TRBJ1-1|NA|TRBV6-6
TGTGCCAGCAGTTACCCCCGGGGGGGGTTCAGGGCTGAAGCTTTCTTT
CASSYPRGGFRAEAFF
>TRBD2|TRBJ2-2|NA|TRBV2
TGTGCCAGCACCGGTGGGAGGGCCAACGGGGAGCTGTTTTTT
CASTGGRANGELFF
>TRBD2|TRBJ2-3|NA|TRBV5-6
TGTGCCAGCAGCAATCGGGGGGGCCCCACAGATACGCAGTATTTT
CASSNRGGPTDTQYF
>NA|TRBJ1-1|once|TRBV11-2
TGTGCCAGCAGCTTCAGACAGGAATTGCACACTGAAGCTTTCTTT
CASSFRQELHTEAFF
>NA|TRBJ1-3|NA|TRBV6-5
TGTGCCAGCAGTTACGACGGGTTTCCTGGAAACACCATATATTTT
CASSYDGFPGNTIYF
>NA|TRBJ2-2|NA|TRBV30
TGTGCCTGGAAGGGTCCTAACACCGGGGAGCTGTTTTTT
CAWKGPNTGELFF
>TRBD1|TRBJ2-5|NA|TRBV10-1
TGCGCCAGCGCCCCACAGGGGGCAGAGACCCAGTACTTC
CASAPQGAETQYF
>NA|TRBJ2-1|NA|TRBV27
TGTGCCAGCAGCGACGAAATCCTACACCCCGGCGGGGCCCAGATTAACAATGAGCAGTTCTTC
CASSDEILHPGGAQINNEQFF
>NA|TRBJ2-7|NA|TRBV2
TGTGCCAGCAGTGTTACCTACGAGCAGTACTTC
CASSVTYEQYF
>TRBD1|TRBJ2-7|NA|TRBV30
TGTGCCTGGGACCGGGACAGGGGTTCCTACGAGCAGTACTTC
CAWDRDRGSYEQYF
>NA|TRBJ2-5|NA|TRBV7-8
TGTGCCAGCAGCCCCAGGCAGGGCCCTTCACCGGCCCAGTACTTC
CASSPRQGPSPAQYF
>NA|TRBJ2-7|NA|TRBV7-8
TGTGCCAGCAGCTTAGGGGGGGTCGGGCAGTACTTC
CASSLGGVGQYF
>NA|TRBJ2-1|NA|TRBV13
TGTGCCAGCAGCGCCGAAGTGACCGAGGGGGGGAGTCGGTATGAGCAGTTCTTC
CASSAEVTEGGSRYEQFF
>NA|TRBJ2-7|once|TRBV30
TGTGCCTGGAGTGTAGCCACCTACGAGCAGTACTTC
CAWSVATYEQYF
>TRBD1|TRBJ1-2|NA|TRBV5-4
TGTGCCAGCAGCTTGGCCGGGTTAGATGACAGGGACTACACCTTC
CASSLAGLDDRDYTF
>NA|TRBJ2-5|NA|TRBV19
TGTGCCAGTAGTGTCCGGGTGGGGAGCCTCCAAGAGACCCAGTACTTC
CASSVRVGSLQETQYF
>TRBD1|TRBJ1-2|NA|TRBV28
TGTGCCAGCAGTTTCTACAGGGGGCCCCTGCTCTATGGCTACACCTTC
CASSFYRGPLLYGYTF
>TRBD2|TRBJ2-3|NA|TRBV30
TGTGCCTGGAGTCCCGGGGGGGGCACAGATACGCAGTATTTT
CAWSPGGGTDTQYF
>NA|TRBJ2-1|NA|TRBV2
TGTGCCAGCAGCCAGTTGAATGAGCAGTTCTTC
CASSQLNEQFF
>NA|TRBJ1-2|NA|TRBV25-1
TGTGCCAGTACAGGACCTTCTAACTATGGCTACACCTTC
CASTGPSNYGYTF
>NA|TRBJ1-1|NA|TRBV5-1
TGCGCCAGCAGCAGACCGGGACTCCAATCGGGCACTGAAGCTTTCTTT
CASSRPGLQSGTEAFF
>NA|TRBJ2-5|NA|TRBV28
TGTGCCAGCAGGGGCAGGGATACCCAGTACTTC
CASRGRDTQYF
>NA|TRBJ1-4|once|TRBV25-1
TGTGCCAGCAGTGAATGGGGGGAGGCAACTAATGAAAAACTGTTTTTT
CASSEWGEATNEKLFF
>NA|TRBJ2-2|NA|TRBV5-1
TGCGCCAGCAGCTTTGGCGCAACCCCAACCGGGGAGCTGTTTTTT
CASSFGATPTGELFF
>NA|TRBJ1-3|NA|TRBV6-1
TGTGCCAGCAGGGAAAGACCGGGACCGAACTCTGGAAACACCATATATTTT
CASRERPGPNSGNTIYF